A single sample gave rise to the 18 T cell receptor beta chains below, sequenced in a study of T cells in Graves' hyperthyroidism and ophthalmopathy. RNA transcripts were the template for amplifying TCR beta CDR3 regions. Initially, a first-round RT-PCR of the TCR CDR3 employed the HTBI primer set. MiXCR was run by TCRdb on the multiplex PCR reads, yielding one entry per CDR3 protein. This table has roughly 840,000 distinct CDR3 sequences, 38% appearing once. The material sequenced was blood. Receptors originate from a man aged 18 to 29 with Graves' hyperthyroidism.

This chain links TRBV12-3 or TRBV12-4 with TRBJ2-7; 8 nucleotides align to TRBD2. The CDR3 contains 14 residues. Here the CDR3 DNA reads TGTGCTAGTGGTCCGATCGGGGGGGACCGCGAGCAGTACTTC. This codes for CASGPIGGDREQYF.

DNA of the CDR3: TGTGCCAGCAGTGAAGTTAAGGGCCCTAACTATGGCTACACCTTC. Residues: CASSEVKGPNYGYTF. This chain links TRBV6-6 with TRBJ1-2; no firm D call. Germline V CDR1 and CDR2: MNHNY, SVGAGI (reference sequence). Trimming cost V 5 bases and J 0 bases, with 13 bases left between them. The CDR3 is 15 amino acids.

This clonotype was seen a few times. The junction departs from germline at one end; a sequencing error may be responsible. This chain links TRBV2 with TRBJ1-4; TRBD1 might be the D (6 bases). The V gene's germline CDR1 is SNHLY and CDR2 FYNNEI. The CDR3 sequence is 17 residues long. The CDR3 is CASSRAARGGANEKLFF. The CDR3 DNA reads as TGTGCCAGCAGTCGTGCCGCCCGGGGGGGGGCTAACGAAAAACTGTTTTTT.

This clonotype was found a few times. The chain joins TRBV12-3 or TRBV12-4 to TRBJ1-1; D is unresolved. Trimming took 7 bases from V and 6 from J, leaving 15 bases between them. CDR3 length: 13 amino acids. The CDR3 DNA sequence: TGTGCCAGCACTAAACCGGGCCACGCTGAAGCTTTCTTT. Translation gives CASTKPGHAEAFF.

The chain is built from TRBV5-1 and TRBJ2-6, with D unclear. The germline CDR1 and CDR2 sequences are SGHRS and YFSETQ. CDR3 length: 15 residues. V was clipped by 4 bases and J by 0 bases, with 8 bases between them. CDR3 DNA: TGCGCCAGCAGCCCTGACCACTCTGGGGCCAACGTCCTGACTTTC. This gives the protein CASSPDHSGANVLTF. The whole variable domain, filled in from reference TRBV5-1 and TRBJ2-6, reads KAGVTQTPRYLIKTRGQQVTLSCSPISGHRSVSWYQQTPGQGLQFLFEYFSETQRNKGNFPGRFSGRQFSNSRSEMNVSTLELGDSALYLCASSPDHSGANVLTFGAGSRLTVL.

The chain links TRBV19 to TRBJ1-1; D possibly corresponds to TRBD1 (6 bases). This CDR3 has 16 amino acids. V gave up 9 bases and J gave up 1 base, with 21 bases separating them. CDR1 is LNHDA and CDR2 is SQIVND in the germline V gene (reference sequence). CDR3 region: CASSRFPGQGNTEAFF. The CDR3 DNA follows: TGTGCCAGCAGCAGATTCCCGGGACAAGGGAACACTGAAGCTTTCTTT.

This chain connects TRBV6-1 to TRBJ2-7; a weak D match, TRBD2 (5 bases). Per the germline V gene, CDR1 is MNHNS and CDR2 is SASEGT. V was shortened by 5 bases and J by 0 bases, with 11 bases between the two germline ends. The CDR3 runs to 14 residues. The DNA for the CDR3 is TGTGCCAGCAGTCCTTGGGCGGGCTCCTACGAGCAGTACTTC. Residues: CASSPWAGSYEQYF.

This clonotype was counted a few times. This chain uses TRBV4-3 with TRBJ2-7; TRBD1 aligns across 7 bases. V was pared by 3 bases and J by 5 bases, with 7 bases of the junction left unmatched. The CDR3 runs 14 residues. Looked up from germline, CDR1 is LGHNA and CDR2 is YSLEER. Here the CDR3 DNA reads TGCGCCAGCAGCCACAGCTTAGGGGGCCACGAGCAGTACTTC. This codes for CASSHSLGGHEQYF.

This clonotype was observed a handful of times. J is TRBJ1-5 and V is TRBV20-1, with TRBD1 matching 7 bases. Germline CDR1 reads DFQATT; CDR2 reads SNEGSKA (reference sequence). Trimming cost V 5 bases and J 6 bases; bases outside gene matches: 10. The length of the CDR3 is 14 residues. CDR3 residues: CSAGVLTGFQPQHF. In nucleotides, the CDR3 is TGCAGTGCTGGGGTTCTGACAGGGTTTCAGCCCCAGCATTTT.

There are a few counts of this clonotype. V and J are TRBV19 and TRBJ1-5, with D perhaps matching TRBD1 (5 bases). CDR1 and CDR2 from the germline V gene are LNHDA and SQIVND (reference sequence). V was clipped by 6 bases and J by 4 bases, with 13 bases between them. CDR3 length equals 14 residues. CDR3 DNA: TGTGCCAGTAGCCAAGATAAGGGGAATCAGCCCCAGCATTTT. Its translation: CASSQDKGNQPQHF. The whole variable domain, filled in from reference TRBV19 and TRBJ1-5, reads DGGITQSPKYLFRKEGQNVTLSCEQNLNHDAMYWYRQDPGQGLRLIYYSQIVNDFQKGDIAEGYSVSREKKESFPLTVTSAQKNPTAFYLCASSQDKGNQPQHFGDGTRLSIL.

The gene calls are TRBV5-1 and TRBJ2-7, with a tentative D call TRBD1 (6 bases). The V end was cut by 4 bases, the J end by 3 bases, with 14 bases between. The germline gives CDR1 SGHRS, CDR2 YFSETQ. The CDR3 sequence is 14 residues long. This CDR3 is CASSSFSGVYEQYF. The CDR3 DNA follows: TGCGCCAGCAGCAGTTTCTCAGGGGTCTACGAGCAGTACTTC. The complete variable domain, with remaining parts taken from reference TRBV5-1 and TRBJ2-7, reads KAGVTQTPRYLIKTRGQQVTLSCSPISGHRSVSWYQQTPGQGLQFLFEYFSETQRNKGNFPGRFSGRQFSNSRSEMNVSTLELGDSALYLCASSSFSGVYEQYFGPGTRLTVT.

With regard to this clonotype: The junction shows a germline mismatch at one end, possibly a read error. V and J are TRBV7-3 and TRBJ1-4; 8 bases agree with TRBD1. CDR3 length equals 14 residues. Germline values: CDR1 SGHTA, CDR2 FQGTGA. CDR3 coding DNA: TGTGCCGGCAGCGGAGGACAGGGTTTTGAAAAACTGTTTTTT. This sequence encodes CAGSGGQGFEKLFF.

In regard to this clonotype: The junction and the germline gene differ at one end; a read error may be behind it. V is TRBV7-8 and J is TRBJ2-7, with 9 bases matching TRBD2. This CDR3 has 16 amino acids. CDR1 and CDR2 (germline): SGHVS, FQNEAQ. The CDR3 region is CASSQEPSGDYYEQYF. Written as DNA, the CDR3 is TGCGCCAGCAGCCAAGAACCTAGCGGGGACTACTACGAGCAGTACTTC.

The chain has TRBV29-1 and TRBJ2-3; no clear D. This CDR3 is 13 amino acids long. Looked up from germline, CDR1 is SQVTM and CDR2 is ANQGSEA. V lost 5 bases and J lost 2, with 11 bases in between. The CDR3 region is CSVLSGYTDTQYF. CDR3 bases: TGCAGCGTTCTGTCCGGGTACACAGATACGCAGTATTTT.

This clonotype was recorded at least ten times. The rearrangement links TRBV2 to TRBJ2-7, with 7 bases that match TRBD2. V gave up 6 bases and J gave up 5 bases; unmatched junction bases: 7. The CDR3 extends over 13 amino acids. The V gene's germline CDR1 is SNHLY and CDR2 FYNNEI. The CDR3 spells CASSGRREHEQYF. Written as DNA, the CDR3 is TGTGCCAGCAGCGGGAGGCGGGAGCACGAGCAGTACTTC.

The sample holds many counts of this clonotype. The rearrangement joins TRBV7-9 to TRBJ1-2; D ambiguous. Germline CDR1 reads SEHNR; CDR2 reads FQNEAQ (reference sequence). V was shortened by 5 bases and J by 6 bases, with 10 bases between the two germline ends. The CDR3 is 12 amino acids. The CDR3 reads CASSPDSDGYTF. The DNA of the CDR3 is TGTGCCAGCAGCCCGGACTCGGATGGCTACACCTTC.

Regarding this clonotype: This CDR3 fails to terminate in the conserved phenylalanine or tryptophan, so it likely reflects a read error. The gene calls are TRBV7-2 and TRBJ1-6, with a possible D match to TRBD1 (5 bases). The length of the CDR3 is 14 residues. The ends were cut back, 3 bases at V and 6 bases at J, with 9 bases in the middle. Per germline, CDR1 SGHTA and CDR2 FQGNSA. CDR3 nucleotide sequence: TGTGCCAGCAGCTTGAACAGGCTTAATTCACCCCTCCACCTT. This translates into CASSLNRLNSPLHL.

This chain joins TRBV20-1 and TRBJ2-5; 10 nucleotides align to TRBD2. The J segment lost 2 bases and the V segment lost 4 bases, leaving 7 bases of the junction unmatched. Germline V gives CDR1 DFQATT, CDR2 SNEGSKA (reference sequence). This CDR3 spans 15 amino acids. The CDR3 is CSAMNLAGAQETQYF. The CDR3 nucleotides read TGCAGTGCTATGAATCTAGCGGGAGCTCAAGAGACCCAGTACTTC.